This T cell receptor beta chain was documented in a study of blood T cell repertoires in COVID-19. Overall study: From the United States, Italy and Spain came samples of acute and convalescent COVID-19. T cells, B-cell-depleted T cells, or PBMCs supplied cDNA or gDNA.

In the original workflow: Reference gene primer amplification yielded estimated nucleated cell counts. The protocol was immunoSEQ multiplex PCR, while the TCRdb copy is restricted to in-frame clones and leaves out a portion. V and J calls and clone size are as listed in that table; D and trimming were resolved from the DNA. The sample yields about 670,000 clones, around 89% seen once. CDR1 is MNHEY and CDR2 is SVGAGI in the germline V gene. Between the trimmed V and J ends, which lost 6 bases and 4 bases, there was a span of 12 bases. CDR3 length equals 13 residues. The sequencing input was peripheral blood. This receptor was obtained from a woman aged 18-29 years with acute or convalescent COVID-19. This chain uses TRBV6-5 with TRBJ2-5; D uncertain. The CDR3 loop reads CASRIDILETQYF. DNA for the CDR3: TGTGCCAGCAGGATCGACATATTAGAGACCCAGTACTTC.